A selection of T cell receptor beta chains follows, all from one sample in a study of T cell changes during pregnancy in multiple sclerosis. Clones were sequenced by immunoSEQ multiplex PCR, and TCRdb holds only the in-frame ones, with some missing. The sample comprises around 39,000 clones, over 75% of which are singletons, and around 1.2% rests with the top ten. Sequenced here: CD4+ T cells from peripheral blood mononuclear cells, sampled before pregnancy. The receptor source for this set is a female donor with multiple sclerosis, enrolled in a pregnancy study. CDR3s include the opening cysteine and the closing phenylalanine or tryptophan. D genes are given only for firm matches. Only some rows state a clone size, as once, few, many or a class for expanded clones.

>TRBD2|TRBV7-2|NA|TRBJ2-1
TGTGCCAGCAGCTCAAATCGGGGACTAGCGTTACATGAGCAGTTCTTC
CASSSNRGLALHEQFF
>TRBD2|TRBV5-1|NA|TRBJ2-3
TGCGCCAGCAGTGGCGGGGGGGGAGCAGATACGCAGTATTTT
CASSGGGGADTQYF
>TRBD1|TRBV25-1|NA|TRBJ1-4
TGTGCCAGCACCGAAAGCGGGACAGGGCGTGAAAAACTGTTTTTT
CASTESGTGREKLFF
>TRBD2|TRBV11-2|NA|TRBJ2-7
TGTGCCAGCAGCTCCTCTAGCGGCAGCTCCTACGAGCAGTACTTC
CASSSSSGSSYEQYF
>NA|TRBV21-1|NA|TRBJ2-7
TGTGCCAGCAGCAAAAGGCGGGAGGGCATCTACGAGCAGTACTTC
CASSKRREGIYEQYF
>NA|TRBV29-1|few|TRBJ1-1
TGCAGCGTTTCCCGGGAAAGGAACACTGAAGCTTTCTTT
CSVSRERNTEAFF
>TRBD2|TRBV5-1|NA|TRBJ2-3
TGCGCCAGCAGCTTGAGCGGGAGTTTTTCGGATACGCAGTATTTT
CASSLSGSFSDTQYF
>TRBD1|TRBV14|NA|TRBJ1-3
TGTGCCAGCAGCCGGACAGGGGGCTTAATCGACGGTAACACCATATATTTT
CASSRTGGLIDGNTIYF
>TRBD1|TRBV19|NA|TRBJ2-5
TGTGCCAGTAGTCATGGGGGGACAGGGGAGACCCAGTACTTC
CASSHGGTGETQYF
>NA|TRBV21-1|NA|TRBJ2-7
TGTGCCAGCAGCAGACTAGTTCGAGGCGAGCAGTACTTC
CASSRLVRGEQYF
>TRBD2|TRBV9|few|TRBJ2-1
TGTGCCAGCAGCGTAGGCTTACTAGCGGGGCCAAATGAGCAGTTCTTC
CASSVGLLAGPNEQFF
>TRBD1|TRBV2|NA|TRBJ2-7
TGTGCCAGCAGTGAAATGGGACAGGGGTTGGGCGAGCAGTACTTC
CASSEMGQGLGEQYF
>TRBD2|TRBV6-1|NA|TRBJ2-1
TGTGCCAGCAGTATAGCGGGAGTTGACTACAATGAGCAGTTCTTC
CASSIAGVDYNEQFF